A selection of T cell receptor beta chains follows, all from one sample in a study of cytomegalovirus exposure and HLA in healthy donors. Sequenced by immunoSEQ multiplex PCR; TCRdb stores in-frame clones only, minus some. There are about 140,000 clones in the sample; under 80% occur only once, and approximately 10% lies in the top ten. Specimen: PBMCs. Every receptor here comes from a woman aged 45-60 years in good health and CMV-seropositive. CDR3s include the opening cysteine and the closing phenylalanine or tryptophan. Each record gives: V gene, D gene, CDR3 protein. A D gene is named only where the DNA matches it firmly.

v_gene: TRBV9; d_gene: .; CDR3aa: CASSSRSNTGELFF
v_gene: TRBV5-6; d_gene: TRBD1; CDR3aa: CASSAAGGTGGTQPQHF
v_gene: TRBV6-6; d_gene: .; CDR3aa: CASSYTPSENTIYF
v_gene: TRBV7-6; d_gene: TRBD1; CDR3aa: CASSLGTGGNQPQHF
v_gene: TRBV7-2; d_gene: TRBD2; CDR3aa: CASSPTAGSAGTGELFF
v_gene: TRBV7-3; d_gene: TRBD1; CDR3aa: CASSRTGGNTDTQYF
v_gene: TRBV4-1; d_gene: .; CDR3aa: CASSQEGSGNYGYTF
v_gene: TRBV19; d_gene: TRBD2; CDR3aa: CASNLAGGPQETQYF
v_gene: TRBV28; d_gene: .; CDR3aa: CASSPRTHGTGNTEAFF
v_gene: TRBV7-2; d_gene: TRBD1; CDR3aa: CASSWDRENTEAFF
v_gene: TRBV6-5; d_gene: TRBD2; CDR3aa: CASSPSSGGSETQYF
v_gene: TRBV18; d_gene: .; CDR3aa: CASSRSGRDTEAFF
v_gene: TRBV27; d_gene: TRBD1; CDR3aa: CASSSTGAIGQPQHF
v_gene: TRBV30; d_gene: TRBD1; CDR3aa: CAWSRDRAADTQYF
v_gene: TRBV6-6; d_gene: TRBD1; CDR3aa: CASNRQGISQPQHF
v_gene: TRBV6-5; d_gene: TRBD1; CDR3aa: CASSYSKGGNYGYTF
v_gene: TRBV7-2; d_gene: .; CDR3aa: CASSLAALGGFEQYF
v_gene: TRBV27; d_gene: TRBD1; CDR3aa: CASSRDRTGGRETQYF
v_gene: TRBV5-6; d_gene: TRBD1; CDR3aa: CASSLVAGGRENSQYF
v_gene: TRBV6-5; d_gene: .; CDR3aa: CASSSPGVREQFF
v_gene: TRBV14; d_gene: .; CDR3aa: CASSPRAGHYNEQFF
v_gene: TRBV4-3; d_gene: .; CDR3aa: CASSVLDGGSYNEQFF
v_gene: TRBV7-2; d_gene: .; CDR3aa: CASSLVPGEGPPLHF
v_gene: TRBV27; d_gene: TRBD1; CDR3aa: CASRPHRGEQYF
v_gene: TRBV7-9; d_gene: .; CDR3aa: CASSLSRGQGGSPLHF
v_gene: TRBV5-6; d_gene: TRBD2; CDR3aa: CASNLRGTDTQYF
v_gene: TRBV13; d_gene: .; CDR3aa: CASSHSIREGSPLHF